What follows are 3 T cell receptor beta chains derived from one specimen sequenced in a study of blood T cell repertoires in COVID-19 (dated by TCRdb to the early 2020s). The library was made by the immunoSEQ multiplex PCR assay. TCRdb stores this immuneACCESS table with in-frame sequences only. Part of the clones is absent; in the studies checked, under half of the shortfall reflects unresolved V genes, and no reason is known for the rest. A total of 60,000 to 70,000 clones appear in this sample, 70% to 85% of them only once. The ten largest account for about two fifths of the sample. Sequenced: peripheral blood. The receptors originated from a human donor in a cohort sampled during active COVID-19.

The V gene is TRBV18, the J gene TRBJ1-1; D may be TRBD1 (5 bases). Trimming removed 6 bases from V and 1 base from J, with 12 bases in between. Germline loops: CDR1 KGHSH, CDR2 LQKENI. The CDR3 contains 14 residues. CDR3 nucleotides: TGTGCCAGCTCTACCGGGGGACCGAACACTGAAGCTTTCTTT. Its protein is CASSTGGPNTEAFF.

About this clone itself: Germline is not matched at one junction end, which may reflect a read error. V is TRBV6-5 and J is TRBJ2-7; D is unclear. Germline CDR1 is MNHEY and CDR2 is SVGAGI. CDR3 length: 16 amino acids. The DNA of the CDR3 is TGTGCCAGCAGTTATGACTCCGGATTAGCTCCCTACGAGCAGTGCTTC. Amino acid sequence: CASSYDSGLAPYEQCF.

In nucleotides, the CDR3 is TGTGCCTGGAGTCTAACCTGGGCAGGACACCATCAGCCCCAGCATTTT. Translating gives CAWSLTWAGHHQPQHF. The chain has TRBV30 and TRBJ1-5; TRBD1 is a possible D gene (5 bases). Trimming removed 2 bases from V and 5 bases from J, with 19 bases in between. Germline V CDR1 and CDR2: GTSNPN, SVGIG (reference sequence). This CDR3 region has 16 residues.